The text below deals with one TCR beta chain. The sample belongs to a study of cytomegalovirus exposure and HLA in healthy donors. The PCR ran on 60 Vbeta and 13 Jbeta primers. TCRdb's copy holds only in-frame clones and misses some; the assay was immunoSEQ multiplex PCR. The data contain about 120,000 clones, 76% of them seen just once; the ten biggest clones take up roughly 12%. Germline-derived CDR1 and CDR2 are SEHNR and FQNEAQ (reference sequence). The CDR3 loop spans 13 amino acids. V was pared by 4 bases and J by 2 bases, with 7 bases between. This chain links TRBV7-9 with TRBJ2-3; D remains ambiguous. Source material: PBMCs. The TCR originated in a man younger than 45 in good health and CMV-seropositive. CDR3 nucleotide sequence: TGTGCCAGCAGCTCAGGCGTCACAGATACGCAGTATTTT. Amino acid sequence: CASSSGVTDTQYF. Full variable domain (outside the CDR3, taken from reference TRBV7-9 and TRBJ2-3): DTGVSQNPRHKITKRGQNVTFRCDPISEHNRLYWYRQTLGQGPEFLTYFQNEAQLEKSRLLSDRFSAERPKGSFSTLEIQRTEQGDSAMYLCASSSGVTDTQYFGPGTRLTVL.